The clone carrying this T cell receptor beta chain was observed a few times. What it binds is unknown. These data are taken from a study of T cells in Graves' hyperthyroidism and ophthalmopathy. RNA transcripts served as the template for amplifying TCR beta CDR3 regions. When the TCR CDR3 underwent first-round RT-PCR, the HTBI primer set was used. TCRdb re-called the multiplex PCR reads with MiXCR, one entry per CDR3 protein. The sample contains over 700,000 distinct CDR3 sequences, roughly 40% of which appear only once. Investigators excluded patients with uncontrolled infection, other autoimmune disease, pregnancy or lactation. CDR3 size: 14 residues. Germline V CDR1 and CDR2: LNHDA, SQIVND (reference sequence). The ends were cut back, 5 bases at V and 10 bases at J, with 20 bases in the middle. General study results and limits: Ophthalmopathy cases were set apart from stable hyperthyroidism by a 13 V-J model. In the blood, most expanded thyroid clonotypes above 0.001 appeared as well.

Sequencing was carried out using blood. The receptor's source is a man aged 18-30 years with Graves' hyperthyroidism. The gene calls are TRBV19 and TRBJ1-1; D perhaps matches TRBD1 (6 bases). The CDR3 protein is CASSAQGRRAGAFF. In nucleotides, the CDR3 is TGTGCCAGTAGTGCCCAGGGGCGGCGAGCGGGAGCTTTCTTT. The variable domain in full, completed from reference TRBV19 and TRBJ1-1, reads DGGITQSPKYLFRKEGQNVTLSCEQNLNHDAMYWYRQDPGQGLRLIYYSQIVNDFQKGDIAEGYSVSREKKESFPLTVTSAQKNPTAFYLCASSAQGRRAGAFFGQGTRLTVV.